These 24 T cell receptor beta chains originate from one sample sequenced in a study of blood T cell repertoires in COVID-19. Sequenced by immunoSEQ multiplex PCR; TCRdb stores in-frame clones only, minus some. The sample consists of roughly 66,000 clones, about 90% of them appearing once. Material: peripheral blood. The origin of the receptors is a human donor in a cohort sampled during active COVID-19.

This clone appeared once. The chain couples TRBV27 to TRBJ2-5, with TRBD2 matching over 14 bases. Germline V gene data show CDR1 as MNHEY and CDR2 as SMNVEV (reference sequence). This CDR3 is built from 19 residues. The J segment lost 3 bases and the V segment lost 2 bases, leaving 11 bases of the junction unmatched. The chain's CDR3 is CASSLGRGTSGSWKETQYF. The CDR3 DNA sequence: TGTGCCAGCAGTTTAGGGAGGGGGACTAGCGGGAGTTGGAAAGAGACCCAGTACTTC.

The chain carries TRBV28 and TRBJ1-2; the match to TRBD1 covers 10 bases. V shed 2 bases, J shed 4 bases, and the junction held 10 bases outside the gene matches. CDR3 length: 17 residues. Germline V CDR1 and CDR2: MDHEN, SYDVKM. This CDR3 reads CASSLAGQGHSSYGYTF. The CDR3 DNA is TGTGCCAGCAGTTTAGCGGGACAGGGGCATAGCTCCTATGGCTACACCTTC.

J is TRBJ2-2 and V is TRBV2; tentative D call: TRBD1 (5 bases). Looked up from germline, CDR1 is SNHLY and CDR2 is FYNNEI. V was clipped by 7 bases and J by 6 bases, with 12 bases between them. CDR3 length equals 13 residues. The CDR3 DNA reads as TGTGCCAGCAATAATCGCAGGGCCGGGGAGCTGTTTTTT. Protein product: CASNNRRAGELFF.

The rearrangement joins TRBV11-2 to TRBJ1-1; no definite D call. The V end was cut by 2 bases, the J end by 1 base, with 8 bases between. The germline CDR1 and CDR2 sequences are SGHAT and FQNNGV. CDR3 size: 14 residues. The CDR3 coding sequence is TGTGCCAGCAGCTTACTCCAGCGGAACACTGAAGCTTTCTTT. Protein sequence: CASSLLQRNTEAFF.

The rearrangement joins TRBV30 to TRBJ2-3; 9 bases match TRBD2. Germline V lookup: CDR1 GTSNPN, CDR2 SVGIG (reference sequence). CDR3 size: 15 residues. The J segment lost 4 bases and the V segment lost 1 base, leaving 6 bases of the junction unmatched. The CDR3 nucleotides are TGTGCCTGGAGTGGGTTTAGCGGGAGTTCAGATACGCAGTATTTT. It yields the protein CAWSGFSGSSDTQYF.

This chain uses TRBV6-5 with TRBJ2-3; the D gene is possibly TRBD2 (5 bases). The CDR3 extends over 15 amino acids. With 2 bases removed from V and 6 bases from J, the gap between germline ends came to 15 bases. Germline V CDR1 and CDR2: MNHEY, SVGAGI. The CDR3: CASSYRTHAGDTQYF. DNA of the CDR3: TGTGCCAGCAGTTACCGGACTCATGCCGGGGATACGCAGTATTTT.

The chain recombines TRBV9 with TRBJ1-3; D not resolved. Germline loops: CDR1 SGDLS, CDR2 YYNGEE. The CDR3 spans 13 residues. V was trimmed by 3 bases and J by 2 bases, leaving 6 bases between them. CDR3 bases: TGTGCCAGCAGCGCCCTAACTGGAAACACCATATATTTT. Encoded protein: CASSALTGNTIYF.

The V and J genes are TRBV7-8 and TRBJ2-3; weak D call: TRBD1 (9 bases). V was clipped by 0 bases and J by 0 bases, with 16 bases between them. The germline V gene has CDR1 SGHVS and CDR2 FQNEAQ. The CDR3 consists of 18 residues. The CDR3 DNA sequence: TGTGCCAGCAGCTTAGCGCGGGGGGACAGGGAGAGCACAGATACGCAGTATTTT. This codes for CASSLARGDRESTDTQYF.

V is TRBV4-1 and J is TRBJ1-2; TRBD1 might be the D (5 bases). This CDR3 is built from 15 residues. Germline V lookup: CDR1 MGHRA, CDR2 YSYEKL. V was cut by 0 bases and J by 4 bases, with 12 bases left in between. The CDR3 DNA sequence: TGCGCCAGCAGCCAAGATGACAGAACTGTCTATGGCTACACCTTC. Protein: CASSQDDRTVYGYTF.

The chain joins TRBV7-2 to TRBJ1-2, with D possibly being TRBD1 (6 bases). The CDR3 consists of 15 residues. V was clipped by 5 bases and J by 1 base, with 14 bases between them. The germline V gene has CDR1 SGHTA and CDR2 FQGNSA. This CDR3 reads CASSPRGTINYGYTF. CDR3 coding DNA: TGTGCCAGCAGCCCTAGGGGGACCATTAACTATGGCTACACCTTC.

DNA for the CDR3: TGTGCCAGCAGTTTAGCACTCGGGACAGGGGAGAGCGGCTACACCTTC. Translated, it gives CASSLALGTGESGYTF. J is TRBJ1-2 and V is TRBV28, with 10 bases lining up with TRBD1. In germline, CDR1 is MDHEN, CDR2 SYDVKM. J gave up 8 bases and V 2 bases, and 11 bases lay outside the gene matches. This CDR3 has 16 amino acids.

In DNA form, the CDR3 reads TGCGCCAGCAGTGAGTTGCGGGAAAACACTGAAGCTTTCTTT. Translation gives CASSELRENTEAFF. The chain combines TRBV10-1 with TRBJ1-1; D ambiguous. The V gene's germline CDR1 is WNHNN and CDR2 SYGVQD (reference sequence). The CDR3 runs to 14 residues. The V gene lost 1 base and the J gene lost 2 bases, with 8 bases spanning the gap.

This sequence joins TRBV6-5 and TRBJ2-3; D perhaps matches TRBD1 (6 bases). Germline assignment: CDR1 MNHEY and CDR2 SVGAGI. V was pared by 0 bases and J by 1 base, with 11 bases between. CDR3 length: 16 residues. For the CDR3, the DNA is TGTGCCAGCAGTTACTCTGGGGGCCTTCGCACAGATACGCAGTATTTT. It translates to CASSYSGGLRTDTQYF.

This chain uses TRBV2 with TRBJ2-7; TRBD2 is a possible D gene (6 bases). V lost 6 bases, J lost 7 bases, and 19 bases lay in between. Germline CDR1 reads SNHLY; CDR2 reads FYNNEI. This CDR3 has 14 amino acids. The CDR3 bases are TGTGCCAGCAGGCGGGGACTCTCACATCAGGAGCAGTACTTC. Its translation is CASRRGLSHQEQYF.

The J gene is TRBJ1-1, the V gene TRBV5-4; D is perhaps TRBD1 (5 bases). The germline gives CDR1 SGHNT, CDR2 YYREEE (reference sequence). V was cut by 0 bases and J by 3 bases, with 6 bases left in between. The length of the CDR3 is 13 residues. CDR3 bases: TGTGCCAGCAGCTTGGGACAGTACACTGAAGCTTTCTTT. It translates to CASSLGQYTEAFF.

The chain recombines TRBV4-1 with TRBJ2-2; the match to TRBD2 covers 10 bases. V dropped 3 bases and J dropped 5; count of bases not matched to a gene: 9. The CDR3 sequence is 17 residues long. Germline V gene sequence: CDR1 MGHRA, CDR2 YSYEKL. The CDR3 here is CASSQEASGSGTGELFF. CDR3 in DNA: TGCGCCAGCAGCCAGGAGGCTAGCGGGAGTGGGACCGGGGAGCTGTTTTTT.

This clone has just one count. The chain recombines TRBV4-3 with TRBJ2-3; the match to TRBD2 covers 11 bases. The germline gives CDR1 LGHNA, CDR2 YSLEER. This CDR3 is 17 amino acids long. Trimming removed 5 bases from V and 3 bases from J; junction bases left unmatched: 10. The CDR3 coding sequence is TGCGCCAGCAGCGCAAGCCCTACTAGCGGGGGAACAGATACGCAGTATTTT. This encodes CASSASPTSGGTDTQYF.

This sequence joins TRBV6-4 and TRBJ1-1; D call uncertain. This CDR3 has 16 residues. Trimming removed 0 bases from V and 0 bases from J, with 11 bases in between. Germline values: CDR1 MRHNA, CDR2 SNTAGT. DNA of the CDR3: TGTGCCAGCAGTGACTCCTGCGGCCTAATGAACACTGAAGCTTTCTTT. The encoded protein is CASSDSCGLMNTEAFF.

V and J are TRBV6-7 and TRBJ1-5; tentatively, D is TRBD1 (6 bases). TRBV6-7 is an ORF, and what it does is uncertain. This CDR3 contains 15 residues. Trimming shortened V by 6 bases and J by 1 base, and 13 bases separated the two germline ends. CDR3 residues: CASRPGQTSNQPQHF. The CDR3 nucleotides read TGTGCCAGCAGACCGGGACAAACAAGCAATCAGCCCCAGCATTTT.

This sequence joins TRBV2 and TRBJ1-1; a weak D match, TRBD1 (6 bases). CDR1 and CDR2 from the germline V gene are SNHLY and FYNNEI. V was pared by 6 bases and J by 0 bases, with 14 bases between. This CDR3 contains 15 residues. The CDR3: CASSQGGAMNTEAFF. CDR3 bases: TGTGCCAGCAGCCAAGGGGGGGCCATGAACACTGAAGCTTTCTTT.

This rearrangement joins TRBV4-3 to TRBJ2-4, with D possibly TRBD2 on 5 matching bases. The CDR3 length is 14 residues. V lost 3 bases, J lost 6 bases, and 12 bases lay in between. The germline V gene encodes CDR1 LGHNA and CDR2 YSLEER. CDR3 in DNA: TGCGCCAGCAGCCAGGCGGCTAGCTTAAACATTCAGTACTTC. This sequence encodes CASSQAASLNIQYF.

This chain links TRBV6-2 or TRBV6-3 with TRBJ1-2; D may be TRBD1 (6 bases). Germline V gene data show CDR1 as MNHEY and CDR2 as SVGEGT. The V end lost 6 bases, the J end lost 8 bases, and 16 bases lay between the germline ends. The CDR3 extends over 13 amino acids. The CDR3 bases are TGTGCCAGCAGCTTTGGGCCAGGGGCAGGCTACACCTTC. This codes for CASSFGPGAGYTF.

V gene TRBV5-4 combines with J gene TRBJ1-2; D is perhaps TRBD1 (5 bases). The germline CDR1 and CDR2 sequences are SGHNT and YYREEE (reference sequence). V was trimmed by 4 bases and J by 4 bases, leaving 14 bases between them. The CDR3 spans 14 residues. The chain's CDR3 is CASSITGGPYGYTF. The CDR3 DNA sequence: TGTGCCAGCAGCATTACAGGTGGCCCCTATGGCTACACCTTC.

Written as DNA, the CDR3 is TGTGCCAGCAAAGTAAAGGAGGGCCGGGGTCATGAGCAGTTCTTC. Protein: CASKVKEGRGHEQFF. V and J are TRBV14 and TRBJ2-1; a possible D gene is TRBD2 (6 bases). CDR3 length: 15 amino acids. Deletions cut 7 bases from V and 8 bases from J, with 21 bases between. Germline V gene sequence: CDR1 SGHDN, CDR2 FVKESK.